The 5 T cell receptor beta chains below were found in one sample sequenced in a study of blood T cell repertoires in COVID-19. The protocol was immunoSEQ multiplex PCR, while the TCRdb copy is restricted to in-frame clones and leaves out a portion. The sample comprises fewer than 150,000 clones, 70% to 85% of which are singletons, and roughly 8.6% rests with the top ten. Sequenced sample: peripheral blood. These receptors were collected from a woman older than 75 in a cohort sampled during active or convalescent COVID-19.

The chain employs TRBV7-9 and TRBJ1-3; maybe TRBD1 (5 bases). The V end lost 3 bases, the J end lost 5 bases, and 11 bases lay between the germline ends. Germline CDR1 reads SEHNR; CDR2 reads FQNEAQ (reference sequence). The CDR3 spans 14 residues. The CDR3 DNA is TGTGCCAGCAGCTTTAAAGGGGTTCGAAACACCATATATTTT. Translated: CASSFKGVRNTIYF.

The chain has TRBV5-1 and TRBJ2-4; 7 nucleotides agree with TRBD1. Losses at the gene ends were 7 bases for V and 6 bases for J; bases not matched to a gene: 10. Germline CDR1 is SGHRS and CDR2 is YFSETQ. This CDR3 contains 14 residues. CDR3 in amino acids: CASRKTGTVNIQYF. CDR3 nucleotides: TGCGCCAGCCGGAAGACCGGGACAGTAAACATTCAGTACTTC. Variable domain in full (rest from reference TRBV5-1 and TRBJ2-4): KAGVTQTPRYLIKTRGQQVTLSCSPISGHRSVSWYQQTPGQGLQFLFEYFSETQRNKGNFPGRFSGRQFSNSRSEMNVSTLELGDSALYLCASRKTGTVNIQYFGAGTRLSVL.

The CDR3 loop reads CSAQDRVNYGYTF. The CDR3 DNA is TGCAGCGCCCAGGACAGGGTTAACTATGGCTACACCTTC. V and J are TRBV29-1 and TRBJ1-2; 8 positions agree with TRBD1. Losses at the gene ends were 7 bases for V and 1 base for J; bases not matched to a gene: 5. From germline, CDR1 is SQVTM and CDR2 ANQGSEA. The CDR3 is made up of 13 amino acids. The full variable domain, in which reference TRBV29-1 and TRBJ1-2 provide the parts outside the CDR3, is SAVISQKPSRDICQRGTSLTIQCQVDSQVTMMFWYRQQPGQSLTLIATANQGSEATYESGFVIDKFPISRPNLTFSTLTVSNMSPEDSSIYLCSAQDRVNYGYTFGSGTRLTVV.

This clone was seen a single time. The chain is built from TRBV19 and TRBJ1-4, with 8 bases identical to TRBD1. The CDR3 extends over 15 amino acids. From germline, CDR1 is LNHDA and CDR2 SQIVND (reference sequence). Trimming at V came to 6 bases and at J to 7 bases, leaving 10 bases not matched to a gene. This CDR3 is CASSPSRGRGEKLFF. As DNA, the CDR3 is TGTGCCAGTAGCCCTTCCAGGGGGCGCGGTGAAAAACTGTTTTTT.

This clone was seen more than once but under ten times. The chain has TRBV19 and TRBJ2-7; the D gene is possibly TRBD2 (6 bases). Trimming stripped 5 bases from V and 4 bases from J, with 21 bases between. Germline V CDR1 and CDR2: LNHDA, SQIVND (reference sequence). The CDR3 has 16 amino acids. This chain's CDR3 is CASSERRRADSYEQYF. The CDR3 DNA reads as TGTGCCAGTAGTGAGCGACGGAGGGCGGATTCATACGAGCAGTACTTC.